This T cell receptor beta chain came from a study of CD8 T cells in ankylosing spondylitis. General study points: Blood from ankylosing spondylitis patients appeared to carry a characteristic roughly 8-variant TCR beta motif. Relatively rare in peripheral blood, disease-linked clones were also CD8+. Prior work had noted some motif variants in reactive arthritis blood and synovial fluid.

In TCRdb, the 5' RACE reads were re-called with MiXCR into one record per CDR3 protein. The table includes hundreds of thousands of distinct CDR3 sequences, about 11% detected once. There are a few counts of this clonotype. Its antigen is currently unknown. The TCR was taken from a male donor with ankylosing spondylitis. Sequencing was performed on blood, either unsorted or a sorted T cell fraction (not recorded which).

The CDR3 region is CASSPSVPGANVLTF. DNA for the CDR3: TGTGCCAGCAGCCCGAGTGTCCCCGGGGCCAACGTCCTGACTTTC. The chain has TRBV28 and TRBJ2-6; no firm D call. This CDR3 contains 15 residues. Trimming took off 6 bases at V and 4 bases at J, with 13 bases between the two ends. Germline V lookup: CDR1 MDHEN, CDR2 SYDVKM.